Listed below are T cell receptor beta chains from one sample, sequenced in a study of cytomegalovirus exposure and HLA in healthy donors. The repertoire was sequenced with immunoSEQ multiplex PCR; TCRdb's copy has only in-frame clones and lacks some. The data hold roughly 200,000 clones, with about three quarters observed a single time. Sequences were obtained from PBMCs. The receptors derive from a woman in her twenties or thirties in good health and CMV-seronegative. Both conserved end residues are part of each CDR3. Each record gives: clone size, V gene, J gene, D gene, CDR3 DNA, CDR3 protein. D genes are given only for firm matches. Size tells how often a clone was seen (once, few, many) or the class of an expanded clone, and some rows leave it out.

-,TRBV9,TRBJ1-2,-,TGTGCCAGCAGCTCCCCTAACGAGGTGGCAAACTATGGCTACACCTTC,CASSSPNEVANYGYTF
-,TRBV2,TRBJ2-1,TRBD2,TGTGCCAGCAGATCCGGGACTAGCGGCTACAATGAGCAGTTCTTC,CASRSGTSGYNEQFF
-,TRBV30,TRBJ2-7,-,TGTGCCTGGAGTGTATCTGTCTACGAGCAGTACTTC,CAWSVSVYEQYF
-,TRBV27,TRBJ2-2,TRBD1,TGTGCCAGCAGTCCCGGGACAGTAAACACCGGGGAGCTGTTTTTT,CASSPGTVNTGELFF
-,TRBV6-1,TRBJ2-5,TRBD2,TGTGCCAGCAGTGAAGCGGGGGGGAACCTACGGGAGACCCAGTACTTC,CASSEAGGNLRETQYF
-,TRBV18,TRBJ1-1,-,TGTGCCAGCTCACCCAGTGAGGCCGCTGAAGCTTTCTTT,CASSPSEAAEAFF
-,TRBV7-2,TRBJ2-5,TRBD1,TGTGCCAGCAGCTTTTTTCCGGGACAGGGGGAAGAGACCCAGTACTTC,CASSFFPGQGEETQYF
-,TRBV4-1,TRBJ2-3,-,TGCGCCAGCAGCCAAGTCTGGGCCAGGGGCACAGATACGCAGTATTTT,CASSQVWARGTDTQYF
-,TRBV6-7,TRBJ2-5,-,TGTGCCAGCAGTTACCGCGCAGGGCCGGACCAAGAGACCCAGTACTTC,CASSYRAGPDQETQYF
-,TRBV11-2,TRBJ1-6,-,TGTGCCAGCAGCCCAGGGGTATCCGGACACTATAATTCACCCCTCCACTTT,CASSPGVSGHYNSPLHF
-,TRBV15,TRBJ2-1,-,TGTGCCACCAGCAGAGGCCTCCCTTGGGAGCGGTCTGGCAATGAGCAGTTCTTC,CATSRGLPWERSGNEQFF
few,TRBV5-1,TRBJ2-7,TRBD2,TGCGCCAGCAGGAGCAGCGGGAGGGGTTACGAGCAGTACTTC,CASRSSGRGYEQYF
-,TRBV30,TRBJ2-3,TRBD2,TGTGCCTGGACCCCCTCCTTCCTAGCGGGGGTCACAGATACGCAGTATTTT,CAWTPSFLAGVTDTQYF
-,TRBV27,TRBJ2-2,-,TGTGCCAGCAGTTTACTAGAGGGTGGCGGGGAGCTGTTTTTT,CASSLLEGGGELFF
-,TRBV28,TRBJ1-1,TRBD1,TGTGCCAGCAGTTCCGACAGGGTGAACACTGAAGCTTTCTTT,CASSSDRVNTEAFF
-,TRBV30,TRBJ2-5,TRBD2,TGTGCCTGGAGCCGGATCGGGAGTAGCGGGATGGGACGGGACCAAGAGACCCAGTACTTC,CAWSRIGSSGMGRDQETQYF
-,TRBV7-2,TRBJ2-2,-,TGTGCCAGCAGGCTCTACGGGGAGCTGTTTTTT,CASRLYGELFF
-,TRBV6-5,TRBJ2-1,TRBD2,TGTGCCAGCAGTTCGGGGGGAAACAATGAGCAGTTCTTC,CASSSGGNNEQFF
-,TRBV25-1,TRBJ2-3,-,TGTGCCAGCAGTGAAGTTAGGGGAAGCACAGATACGCAGTATTTT,CASSEVRGSTDTQYF
-,TRBV2,TRBJ2-2,TRBD1,TGTGCCAGCAGTGAGGGGACAGGGGCCGGGGAGCTGTTTTTT,CASSEGTGAGELFF